These 27 T cell receptor beta chains share one sample of origin, sequenced in a study of CD8 T cells in ankylosing spondylitis. TCRdb reprocessed the 5' RACE reads via MiXCR and lists one record per CDR3 protein. The data show 300,000 to 350,000 distinct CDR3 sequences, around 21% seen once. Specimen: blood, either unsorted or a sorted T cell fraction (not recorded which). The source is a female donor with ankylosing spondylitis or in good health (not recorded which).

The CDR3 loop reads CASGLVLMGQGASQPQHF. In DNA form, the CDR3 reads TGTGCTAGTGGTTTGGTACTAATGGGACAGGGGGCAAGTCAGCCCCAGCATTTT. The V gene is TRBV12-5, the J gene TRBJ1-5; TRBD1 matches 12 bases. V trimming: 0 bases; J trimming: 6 bases; junction bases outside the gene matches: 9. This CDR3 is built from 18 residues. CDR1 is LGHNT, CDR2 FRNRAP, per germline.

This clonotype was counted only a few times. The chain employs TRBV4-2 and TRBJ2-7, with 9 bases lining up with TRBD1. The CDR3 sequence is 15 residues long. The germline CDR1 and CDR2 sequences are LGHNA and YNFKEQ. J gave up 4 bases and V 7 bases, and 11 bases lay outside the gene matches. CDR3 residues: CASTRGRQGEYEQYF. In DNA form, the CDR3 reads TGTGCCAGCACCCGCGGTCGACAGGGGGAGTACGAGCAGTACTTC.

This clonotype was counted a few times. The chain carries TRBV29-1 and TRBJ1-1; no clear D gene. V was trimmed by 5 bases and J by 4 bases, leaving 8 bases between them. CDR1 and CDR2 (germline): SQVTM, ANQGSEA. This CDR3 is built from 11 residues. The CDR3 here is CSVFAPTEAFF. CDR3 coding DNA: TGCAGCGTTTTTGCACCCACTGAAGCTTTCTTT.

This clonotype has at least ten counts. The chain recombines TRBV29-1 with TRBJ2-3, with D hard to call. CDR1 and CDR2 (germline): SQVTM, ANQGSEA. The CDR3 has 15 residues. Trimming shortened V by 7 bases and J by 1 base, and 18 bases separated the two germline ends. This chain's CDR3 is CSALPYAGGTDTQYF. As DNA, the CDR3 is TGCAGCGCCCTACCCTATGCTGGTGGCACAGATACGCAGTATTTT.

The V gene is TRBV5-1, the J gene TRBJ1-2, with 10 positions matching TRBD1. This CDR3 is built from 12 residues. Looked up from germline, CDR1 is SGHRS and CDR2 is YFSETQ. The V segment lost 4 bases and the J segment 12 bases; nucleotides outside the gene matches: 6. The DNA for the CDR3 is TGCGCCAGCAGCCCCCTGACAGGGGGCCACACCTTC. Protein: CASSPLTGGHTF.

The table lists this clonotype with many counts. The chain is built from TRBV29-1 and TRBJ1-2; TRBD1 matches at 10 bases. The CDR3 spans 14 residues. The trim removed 5 bases at V and 3 bases at J, leaving 6 bases unmatched. Germline lookup yields CDR1 SQVTM and CDR2 ANQGSEA. The chain's CDR3 is CSVLGDRGYYGYTF. The CDR3, as DNA: TGCAGCGTTCTAGGGGACAGGGGTTACTATGGCTACACCTTC.

This clonotype was seen ten or more times. J is TRBJ2-5 and V is TRBV20-1, with D tentatively TRBD1 or TRBD2 (5 bases each). CDR1 DFQATT and CDR2 SNEGSKA come from the germline V gene (reference sequence). The germline V and J ends were trimmed by 5 bases and 5 bases, with 15 bases remaining between them. The CDR3 extends over 13 amino acids. CDR3 sequence (DNA): TGCAGTGCTCTCCCCTGGGACGGGGAGACCCAGTACTTC. Its protein product is CSALPWDGETQYF.

The chain recombines TRBV18 with TRBJ2-1; TRBD1 matches 8 bases. CDR1 is KGHSH, CDR2 LQKENI, per germline. The length of the CDR3 is 14 residues. V dropped 6 bases and J dropped 2; count of bases not matched to a gene: 3. The CDR3, as DNA: TGTGCCAGCTCCGACAGGGGAGCCTACAATGAGCAGTTCTTC. Protein sequence: CASSDRGAYNEQFF.

This chain connects TRBV10-3 to TRBJ2-7; 9 bases line up with TRBD2. J gave up 3 bases and V 3 bases, and 9 bases lay outside the gene matches. The CDR3 has 16 amino acids. Germline CDR1 reads ENHRY; CDR2 reads SYGVKD. The CDR3 is CAISDSSGRGIYEQYF. DNA for the CDR3: TGTGCCATCAGTGATAGTAGCGGGAGAGGAATCTACGAGCAGTACTTC.

The rearrangement links TRBV20-1 to TRBJ1-1; possibly TRBD1 for D (5 bases). CDR1 and CDR2 from the germline V gene are DFQATT and SNEGSKA (reference sequence). V was cut by 1 base and J by 4 bases, with 13 bases left in between. The CDR3 covers 14 residues. CDR3 in DNA: TGCAGTGCTAGAGGAGGGAGGGGCCCCACTGAAGCTTTCTTT. Its translation is CSARGGRGPTEAFF.

This clonotype was counted only a few times. The chain recombines TRBV6-1 with TRBJ2-2; tentatively, D is TRBD1 or TRBD2 (5 bases each). V lost 5 bases, J lost 10 bases, and 20 bases lay in between. Germline values: CDR1 MNHNS, CDR2 SASEGT. The CDR3 spans 15 residues. CDR3 protein: CASSRGRSTGAELFF. CDR3 in DNA: TGTGCCAGCAGTCGGGGCAGGTCAACCGGCGCGGAGCTGTTTTTT.

The chain recombines TRBV20-1 with TRBJ1-6; TRBD1 aligns across 7 bases. Germline V gives CDR1 DFQATT, CDR2 SNEGSKA (reference sequence). V shed 2 bases and J 7 bases; nucleotides not matched to a gene: 2. The CDR3 runs to 13 residues. CDR3 nucleotide sequence: TGCAGTGCTAGACGGGACAGAAATTCACCCCTCCACTTT. This translates into CSARRDRNSPLHF.

This clonotype was counted many times. The chain has TRBV10-3 and TRBJ2-3; unclear D gene. V was trimmed by 7 bases and J by 3 bases, leaving 14 bases between them. The CDR3 covers 14 residues. Germline CDR1 and CDR2: ENHRY and SYGVKD. In DNA, the CDR3 is TGTGCCATCACCTTTTCCCCGATAACAGATACGCAGTATTTT. It translates to CAITFSPITDTQYF.

This clonotype was counted ten times or more. Written as DNA, the CDR3 is TGCAGTGCCGCCGGGACTAGCGGCGTCACAGATACGCAGTATTTT. This encodes CSAAGTSGVTDTQYF. V usage is TRBV20-1 and J usage is TRBJ2-3, with TRBD2 identical over 11 bases. J lost 2 bases, V lost 6 bases, and 7 bases had no gene match. CDR3 length equals 15 residues. Germline values: CDR1 DFQATT, CDR2 SNEGSKA (reference sequence).

This clonotype was observed many times. The chain combines TRBV12-3 or TRBV12-4 with TRBJ2-1; 8 nucleotides match TRBD2. The CDR3 consists of 11 residues. J lost 12 bases, V lost 8 bases, and 6 bases had no gene match. The CDR3 DNA is TGTGCCAGCGGCGCGGGGGGCGGGCAGTTCTTC. Residues: CASGAGGGQFF.

This clonotype has only a few counts. V and J are TRBV20-1 and TRBJ1-1; D call uncertain. Germline V gene data show CDR1 as DFQATT and CDR2 as SNEGSKA (reference sequence). The CDR3 totals 13 residues. V was shortened by 7 bases and J by 0 bases, with 12 bases between the two germline ends. The CDR3 protein is CSVVYRLNTEAFF. In nucleotides, the CDR3 is TGCAGTGTGGTATACCGCTTGAACACTGAAGCTTTCTTT.

This rearrangement joins TRBV7-2 to TRBJ2-1, with TRBD2 matching over 9 bases. CDR1 is SGHTA and CDR2 is FQGNSA in the germline V gene. With V trimmed by 0 bases and J by 8 bases, 5 bases remained unmatched. This CDR3 comprises 15 residues. As DNA, the CDR3 is TGTGCCAGCAGCTTAGCCTCTAGCGGGACCTATGAGCAGTTCTTC. The encoded protein is CASSLASSGTYEQFF.

The V and J genes are TRBV5-1 and TRBJ2-7; D possibly uses TRBD1 or TRBD2 (7 bases each). Germline CDR1 and CDR2: SGHRS and YFSETQ. This CDR3 region has 17 residues. V was clipped by 1 base and J by 4 bases, with 21 bases between them. Here the CDR3 reads CASSLLGSAGGGYEQYF. The CDR3 DNA follows: TGCGCCAGCAGCTTGCTAGGCTCGGCAGGGGGGGGATACGAGCAGTACTTC.

This clonotype was counted ten times or more. This chain connects TRBV6-2 or TRBV6-3 to TRBJ2-3; TRBD2 matches 7 bases. V lost 5 bases, J lost 3 bases, and 11 bases stayed unmatched. Germline CDR1 and CDR2: MNHEY and SVGEGT. The CDR3 has 16 residues. CDR3 DNA: TGTGCCAGCAGTCATCTCTCGGGAGGTCGGACAGATACGCAGTATTTT. Translation gives CASSHLSGGRTDTQYF.

V is TRBV12-3 or TRBV12-4 and J is TRBJ2-5; D tentatively fits TRBD1 or TRBD2 (5 bases each). With 6 bases removed from V and 5 bases from J, the gap between germline ends came to 16 bases. This CDR3 has 14 residues. CDR3 bases: TGTGCCAGCAGCCCCTTTTCCGAGGGGGAGACCCAGTACTTC. It is translated as CASSPFSEGETQYF.

In this sample, this clonotype turned up a few times. The V call is TRBV20-1, the J call TRBJ2-5; 8 bases map to TRBD1. The junction had 3 bases not matched to a gene; V was cut back by 6 bases and J by 0 bases. The CDR3 loop spans 13 amino acids. Germline CDR1 is DFQATT and CDR2 is SNEGSKA (reference sequence). CDR3 sequence (DNA): TGCAGTGCGAGACAGGGGCACCAAGAGACCCAGTACTTC. This sequence encodes CSARQGHQETQYF.

This chain joins TRBV6-2 or TRBV6-3 and TRBJ2-4, with 7 bases fitting TRBD1. CDR3 length equals 14 residues. Germline V gene data show CDR1 as MNHEY and CDR2 as SVGEGT. After removal of 4 bases from V and 5 bases from J, the junction contained 5 bases not matched to a gene. The CDR3 loop reads CASSSRGYENIQYF. CDR3 in DNA: TGTGCCAGCAGTTCCAGGGGGTACGAAAACATTCAGTACTTC.

In DNA, the CDR3 is TGCAGCGTGGTCATCGATAACATGAACACTGAAGCTTTCTTT. Protein product: CSVVIDNMNTEAFF. The chain joins TRBV29-1 to TRBJ1-1; D unclear. CDR1 is SQVTM and CDR2 is ANQGSEA in the germline V gene. V was clipped by 6 bases and J by 0 bases, with 14 bases between them. The CDR3 is 14 residues long.

This clonotype was counted between two and nine times. The chain carries TRBV9 and TRBJ2-7, with TRBD2 matching 7 bases. V trimming: 4 bases; J trimming: 5 bases; junction bases outside the gene matches: 9. The CDR3 loop spans 14 amino acids. Germline CDR1 and CDR2: SGDLS and YYNGEE. CDR3 bases: TGTGCCAGCAGCCCAACGGGGGGTCGGCACGAGCAGTACTTC. This translates into CASSPTGGRHEQYF. The whole variable domain, remainder taken from reference TRBV9 and TRBJ2-7, is DSGVTQTPKHLITATGQRVTLRCSPRSGDLSVYWYQQSLDQGLQFLIQYYNGEERAKGNILERFSAQQFPDLHSELNLSSLELGDSALYFCASSPTGGRHEQYFGPGTRLTVT.

This chain connects TRBV7-9 to TRBJ2-7; D is undetermined. In germline, CDR1 is SEHNR, CDR2 FQNEAQ (reference sequence). The CDR3 sequence is 13 residues long. The V gene lost 2 bases and the J gene lost 11 bases, with 16 bases spanning the gap. CDR3 sequence reads: CASSLTFGDLEYF. CDR3 coding DNA: TGTGCCAGCAGCTTAACCTTTGGTGATTTGGAGTACTTC. Supplemented by reference TRBV7-9 and TRBJ2-7, the full variable domain reads DTGVSQNPRHKITKRGQNVTFRCDPISEHNRLYWYRQTLGQGPEFLTYFQNEAQLEKSRLLSDRFSAERPKGSFSTLEIQRTEQGDSAMYLCASSLTFGDLEYFGPGTRLTVT.

This clonotype was seen only a few times. This chain joins TRBV20-1 and TRBJ2-7; TRBD2 is a possible D gene (7 bases). The V end was cut by 7 bases, the J end by 5 bases, with 18 bases between. The CDR3 is made up of 13 amino acids. Germline CDR1 reads DFQATT; CDR2 reads SNEGSKA (reference sequence). The DNA for the CDR3 is TGCAGTGGCCTAGCGGAGACAGGCGACGAGCAGTACTTC. As protein: CSGLAETGDEQYF.

This clonotype occurred once. V gene TRBV7-9 combines with J gene TRBJ1-2, with 7 bases lining up with TRBD1. After removal of 5 bases from V and 7 bases from J, the junction contained 16 bases not matched to a gene. The CDR3 is 16 residues long. Germline V gene sequence: CDR1 SEHNR, CDR2 FQNEAQ (reference sequence). The CDR3 spells CASSPISDRALGGYTF. The CDR3 nucleotides read TGTGCCAGCAGCCCTATTTCCGACAGGGCCCTCGGTGGCTACACCTTC.